This TCR beta chain was retrieved from a study of siplizumab effects on memory and regulatory T cells. Looked up from germline, CDR1 is LNHDA and CDR2 is SQIVND (reference sequence). Trimming removed 1 base from V and 5 bases from J, with 6 bases in between. CDR3 length: 12 amino acids. Libraries were prepared by immunoSEQ multiplex PCR; TCRdb keeps only in-frame clonotypes and omits some of them. Here the sample spans about 72,000 clones, about 89% being singletons. This clonotype was sampled from a human donor in good health. Sequenced material: CD8+ T cells sorted from blood. The gene calls are TRBV19 and TRBJ2-7, with D hard to call. CDR3 protein: CASSIGQNEQYF. The CDR3 coding sequence is TGTGCCAGTAGTATAGGTCAGAACGAGCAGTACTTC.